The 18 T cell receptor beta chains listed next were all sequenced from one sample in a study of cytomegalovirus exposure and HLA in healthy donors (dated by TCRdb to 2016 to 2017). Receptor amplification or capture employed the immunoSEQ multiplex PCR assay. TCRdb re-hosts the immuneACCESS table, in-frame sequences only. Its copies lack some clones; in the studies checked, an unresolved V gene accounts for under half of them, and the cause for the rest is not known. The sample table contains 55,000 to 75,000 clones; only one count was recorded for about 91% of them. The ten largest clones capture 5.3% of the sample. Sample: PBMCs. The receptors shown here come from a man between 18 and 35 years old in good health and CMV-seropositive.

The CDR3 region has the DNA TGCGCCAGCTTCCCAGGGGTTGGGACAGCCATATACAATGAGCAGTTCTTC. Its protein product is CASFPGVGTAIYNEQFF. This chain uses TRBV5-1 with TRBJ2-1, with TRBD1 identical over 7 bases. Germline lookup yields CDR1 SGHRS and CDR2 YFSETQ. With 7 bases clipped from V and 4 bases from J, the junction kept 17 bases outside the gene matches. The CDR3 spans 17 residues.

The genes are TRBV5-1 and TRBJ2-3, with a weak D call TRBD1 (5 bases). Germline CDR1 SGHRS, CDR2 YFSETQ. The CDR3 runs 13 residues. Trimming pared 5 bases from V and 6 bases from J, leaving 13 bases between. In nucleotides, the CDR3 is TGCGCCAGCAGTGAGCAGGGATCCGATACGCAGTATTTT. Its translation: CASSEQGSDTQYF.

CDR3 sequence reads: CASSIRGPGNEQFF. CDR3 coding DNA: TGTGCCAGTAGTATCAGGGGACCGGGAAATGAGCAGTTCTTC. V and J are TRBV19 and TRBJ2-1; TRBD1 is a possible D gene (6 bases). V lost 3 bases to trimming and J lost 7 bases, with 13 bases between them. The CDR3 sequence is 14 residues long. The germline gives CDR1 LNHDA, CDR2 SQIVND (reference sequence).

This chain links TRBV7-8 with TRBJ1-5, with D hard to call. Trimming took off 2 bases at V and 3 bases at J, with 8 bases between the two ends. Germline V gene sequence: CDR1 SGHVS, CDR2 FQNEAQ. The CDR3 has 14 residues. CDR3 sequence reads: CASSLPGSNQPQHF. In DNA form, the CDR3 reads TGTGCCAGCAGCTTACCCGGGTCCAATCAGCCCCAGCATTTT. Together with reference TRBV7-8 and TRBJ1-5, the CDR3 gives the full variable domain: GAGVSQSPRYKVAKRGQDVALRCDPISGHVSLFWYQQALGQGPEFLTYFQNEAQLDKSGLPSDRFFAERPEGSVSTLKIQRTQQEDSAVYLCASSLPGSNQPQHFGDGTRLSIL.

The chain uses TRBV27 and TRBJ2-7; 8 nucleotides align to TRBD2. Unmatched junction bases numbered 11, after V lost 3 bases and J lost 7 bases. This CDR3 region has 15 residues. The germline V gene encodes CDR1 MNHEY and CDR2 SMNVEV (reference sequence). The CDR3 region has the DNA TGTGCCAGCAGTTTGACGGGAGGGCGCTTTTGGGAGCAGTACTTC. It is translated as CASSLTGGRFWEQYF.

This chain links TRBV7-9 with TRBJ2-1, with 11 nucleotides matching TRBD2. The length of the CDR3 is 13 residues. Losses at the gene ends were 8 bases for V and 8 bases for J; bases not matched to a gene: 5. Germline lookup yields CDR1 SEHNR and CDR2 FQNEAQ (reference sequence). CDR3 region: CASYLAGGDEQFF. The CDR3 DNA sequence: TGTGCCAGCTACCTAGCGGGAGGTGATGAGCAGTTCTTC.

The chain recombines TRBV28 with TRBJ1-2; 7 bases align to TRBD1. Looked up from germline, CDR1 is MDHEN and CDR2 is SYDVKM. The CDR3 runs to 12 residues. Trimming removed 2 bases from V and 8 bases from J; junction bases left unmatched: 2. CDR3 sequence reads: CASSLQGEGYTF. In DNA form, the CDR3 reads TGTGCCAGCAGTTTACAGGGGGAAGGCTACACCTTC.

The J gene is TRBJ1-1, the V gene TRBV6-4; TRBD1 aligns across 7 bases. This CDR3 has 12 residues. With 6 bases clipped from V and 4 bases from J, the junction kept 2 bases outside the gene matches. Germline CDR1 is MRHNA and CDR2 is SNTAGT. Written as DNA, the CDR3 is TGTGCCAGCAGGGCAGGGGGCACTGAAGCTTTCTTT. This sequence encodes CASRAGGTEAFF.

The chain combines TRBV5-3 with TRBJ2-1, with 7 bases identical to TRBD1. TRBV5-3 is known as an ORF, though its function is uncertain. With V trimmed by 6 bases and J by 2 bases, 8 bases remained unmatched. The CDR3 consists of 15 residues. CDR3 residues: CARKGASVPYNEQFF. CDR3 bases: TGTGCCAGAAAGGGGGCCAGCGTGCCCTACAATGAGCAGTTCTTC.

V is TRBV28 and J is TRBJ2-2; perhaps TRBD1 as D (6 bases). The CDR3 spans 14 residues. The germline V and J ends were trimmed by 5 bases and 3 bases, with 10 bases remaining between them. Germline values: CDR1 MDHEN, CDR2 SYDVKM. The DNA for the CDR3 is TGTGCCAGCAGTGTTTACAGGGACACCGGGGAGCTGTTTTTT. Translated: CASSVYRDTGELFF.

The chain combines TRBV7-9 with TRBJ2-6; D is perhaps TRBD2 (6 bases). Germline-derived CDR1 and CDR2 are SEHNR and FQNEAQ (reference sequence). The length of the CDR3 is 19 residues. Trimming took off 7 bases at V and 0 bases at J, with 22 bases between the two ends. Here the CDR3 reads CASTLMAGHPFSGANVLTF. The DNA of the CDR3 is TGTGCCAGCACCCTCATGGCGGGGCACCCGTTCTCTGGGGCCAACGTCCTGACTTTC.

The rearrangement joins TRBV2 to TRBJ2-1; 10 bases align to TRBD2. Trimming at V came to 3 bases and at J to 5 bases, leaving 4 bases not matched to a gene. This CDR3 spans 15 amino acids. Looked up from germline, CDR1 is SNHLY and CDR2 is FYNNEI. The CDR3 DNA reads TGTGCCAGCAGTGACCTAGCGGGAGTTAACAATGAGCAGTTCTTC. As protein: CASSDLAGVNNEQFF.

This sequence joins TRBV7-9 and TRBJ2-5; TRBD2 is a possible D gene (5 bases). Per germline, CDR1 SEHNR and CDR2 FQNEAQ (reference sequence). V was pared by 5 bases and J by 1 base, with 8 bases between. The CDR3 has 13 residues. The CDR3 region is CASSEGLQETQYF. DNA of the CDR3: TGTGCCAGCAGCGAAGGACTCCAAGAGACCCAGTACTTC.

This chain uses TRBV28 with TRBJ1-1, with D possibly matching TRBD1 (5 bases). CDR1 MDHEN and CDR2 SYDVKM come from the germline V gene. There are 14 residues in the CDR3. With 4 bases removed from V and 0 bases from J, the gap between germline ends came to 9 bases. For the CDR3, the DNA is TGTGCCAGCAGTTCAGGGTATATGAACACTGAAGCTTTCTTT. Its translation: CASSSGYMNTEAFF.

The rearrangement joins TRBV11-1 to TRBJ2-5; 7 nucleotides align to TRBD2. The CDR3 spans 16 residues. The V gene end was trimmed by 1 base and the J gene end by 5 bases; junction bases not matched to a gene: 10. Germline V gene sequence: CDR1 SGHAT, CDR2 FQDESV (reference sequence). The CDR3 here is CASSLVGGGGSETQYF. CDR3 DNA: TGTGCCAGCAGCTTAGTGGGCGGCGGGGGATCGGAGACCCAGTACTTC.

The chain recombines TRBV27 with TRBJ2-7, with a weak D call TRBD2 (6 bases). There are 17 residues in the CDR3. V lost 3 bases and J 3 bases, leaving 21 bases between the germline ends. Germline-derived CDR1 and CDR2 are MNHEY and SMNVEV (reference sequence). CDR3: CASSFLSRRRDLYEQYF. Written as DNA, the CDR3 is TGTGCCAGCAGTTTTCTTAGCCGGAGGAGGGACCTCTACGAGCAGTACTTC.

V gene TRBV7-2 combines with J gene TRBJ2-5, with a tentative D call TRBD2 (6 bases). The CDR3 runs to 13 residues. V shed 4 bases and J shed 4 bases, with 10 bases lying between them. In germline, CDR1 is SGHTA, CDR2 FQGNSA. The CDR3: CASSSQRAETQYF. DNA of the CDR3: TGTGCCAGCAGCTCCCAGCGGGCAGAGACCCAGTACTTC.

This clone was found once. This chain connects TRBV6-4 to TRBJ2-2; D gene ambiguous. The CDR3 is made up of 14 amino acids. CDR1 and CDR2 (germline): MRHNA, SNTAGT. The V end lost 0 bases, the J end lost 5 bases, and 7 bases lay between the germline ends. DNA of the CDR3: TGTGCCAGCAGTGACTCGATCGAGACCGGGGAGCTGTTTTTT. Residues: CASSDSIETGELFF.